The 4 T cell receptor beta chains below were found in one sample sequenced in a study of T cell responses to AZD1222 COVID-19 vaccine. Measured with immunoSEQ multiplex PCR; TCRdb has only the in-frame clones, and not every one. The sample lists around 150,000 clones, 84% occurring once. The input for sequencing was peripheral blood, taken on day 0 of AZD1222 vaccination. The receptors originated from an adult in good health.

The chain employs TRBV30 and TRBJ1-6; no clear D. The CDR3 has 13 residues. V lost 2 bases to trimming and J lost 8 bases, with 10 bases between them. The germline CDR1 and CDR2 sequences are GTSNPN and SVGIG (reference sequence). The CDR3 here is CAWSTGKDSPLHF. DNA of the CDR3: TGTGCCTGGAGTACGGGGAAAGATTCACCCCTCCACTTT.

The CDR3 sequence is CASSLGLAADTDTQYF. The CDR3 DNA reads as TGTGCCAGCAGCTTGGGACTAGCGGCTGACACAGATACGCAGTATTTT. V is TRBV7-9 and J is TRBJ2-3, with 11 bases that match TRBD2. With V trimmed by 3 bases and J by 2 bases, 4 bases remained unmatched. Per the germline V gene, CDR1 is SEHNR and CDR2 is FQNEAQ (reference sequence). The length of the CDR3 is 16 residues.

The rearrangement joins TRBV15 to TRBJ1-3; D is uncertain. The ends were cut back, 4 bases at V and 0 bases at J, with 25 bases in the middle. Germline lookup yields CDR1 LNHNV and CDR2 YYDKDF (reference sequence). The length of the CDR3 is 20 residues. CDR3 sequence (DNA): TGTGCCACCAGCACCCTTATAGGAGAAGGCGGGAGAACCTCTGGAAACACCATATATTTT. Translation gives CATSTLIGEGGRTSGNTIYF.

The table lists this clone with a count of one. V and J are TRBV14 and TRBJ2-1; 10 bases agree with TRBD1. The V segment lost 4 bases and the J segment 5 bases; nucleotides outside the gene matches: 8. The CDR3 runs to 16 residues. Germline CDR1 reads SGHDN; CDR2 reads FVKESK. The CDR3 region is CASSLYGQGVDNEQFF. The CDR3 nucleotides read TGTGCCAGCAGCCTCTACGGACAGGGGGTCGACAATGAGCAGTTCTTC.